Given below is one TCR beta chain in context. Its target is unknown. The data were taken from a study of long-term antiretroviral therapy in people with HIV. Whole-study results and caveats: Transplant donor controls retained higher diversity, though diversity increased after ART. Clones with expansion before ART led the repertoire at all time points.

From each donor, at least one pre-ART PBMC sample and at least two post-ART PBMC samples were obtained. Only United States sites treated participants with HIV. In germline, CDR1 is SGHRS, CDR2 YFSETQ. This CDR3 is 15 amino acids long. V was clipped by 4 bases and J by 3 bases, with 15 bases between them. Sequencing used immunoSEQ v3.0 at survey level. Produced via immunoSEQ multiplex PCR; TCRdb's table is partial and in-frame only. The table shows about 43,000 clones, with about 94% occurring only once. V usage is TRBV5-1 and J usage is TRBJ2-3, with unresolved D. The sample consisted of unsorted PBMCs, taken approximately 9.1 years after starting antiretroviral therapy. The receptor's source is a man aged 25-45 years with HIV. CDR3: CASSPTDVRTDTQYF. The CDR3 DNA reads TGCGCCAGCAGCCCCACCGACGTGAGGACAGATACGCAGTATTTT.